This T cell receptor beta chain was recovered during a study of beta chain features in type 1 diabetes. Study-wide results and caveats: PCR might favor shorter templates, but any such skew would affect patients and controls equally.

The authors reverse transcribed all of the isolated RNA, so sequencing captured expressed TCRB transcripts. Method: immunoSEQ multiplex PCR; TCRdb's copy keeps in-frame clones and lacks some. There are nearly 250,000 clones in the sample; about 71% occur only once, and 0.053% lies in the top ten. For this clone: Antigen: not known.

There are 11 residues in the CDR3. Germline V gene sequence: CDR1 DFQATT, CDR2 SNEGSKA (reference sequence). V gave up 5 bases and J gave up 1 base, with 5 bases separating them. Sequenced input: naive CD4+ T cells from blood. This clonotype originated in a young man in good health. V usage is TRBV20-1 and J usage is TRBJ1-1, with D possibly being TRBD1 (5 bases). The CDR3 protein is CSAGQNTEAFF. CDR3 DNA: TGCAGTGCTGGACAGAACACTGAAGCTTTCTTT.